This T cell receptor (beta chain) comes out of a study of shared clonotypes between healthy human individuals. Study-wide findings and caveats: The study generally estimated greater richness for naive than memory subsets.

Method: immunoSEQ multiplex PCR; TCRdb's copy keeps in-frame clones and lacks some. Seen here are around 2,000,000 clones, around 95% observed once, and the top ten hold roughly 0.13%. Germline V gene lookup returns CDR1 SGDLS and CDR2 YYNGEE. The CDR3 consists of 16 residues. The ends were cut back, 0 bases at V and 0 bases at J, with 10 bases in the middle. Notes on this clone: What it recognizes is unknown.

The V call is TRBV9, the J call TRBJ2-1, with no clear D. Sequencing was carried out using naive CD4+ T cells sorted from blood. The subset was: CD45RA+ positively selected. The TCR sequence derives from a man aged 18 to 30 in good health. The CDR3 bases are TGTGCCAGCAGCGTAGCATCCCAAACCTCCTACAATGAGCAGTTCTTC. It encodes CASSVASQTSYNEQFF.